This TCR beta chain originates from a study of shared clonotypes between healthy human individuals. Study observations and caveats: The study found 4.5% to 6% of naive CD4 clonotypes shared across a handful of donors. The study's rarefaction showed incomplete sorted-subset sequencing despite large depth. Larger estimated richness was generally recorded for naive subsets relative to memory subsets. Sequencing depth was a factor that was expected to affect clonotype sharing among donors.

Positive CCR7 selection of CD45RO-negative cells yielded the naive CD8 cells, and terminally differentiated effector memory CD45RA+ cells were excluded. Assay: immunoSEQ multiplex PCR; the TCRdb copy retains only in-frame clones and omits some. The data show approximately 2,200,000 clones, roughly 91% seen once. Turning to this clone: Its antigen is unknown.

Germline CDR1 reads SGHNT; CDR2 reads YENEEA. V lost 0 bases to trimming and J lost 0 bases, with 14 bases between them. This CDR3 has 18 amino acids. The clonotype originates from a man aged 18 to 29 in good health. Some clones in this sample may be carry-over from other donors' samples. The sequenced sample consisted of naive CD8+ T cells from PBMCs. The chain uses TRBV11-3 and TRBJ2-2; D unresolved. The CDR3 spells CASSLDRMGVPNTGELFF. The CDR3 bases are TGTGCCAGCAGCTTAGATAGGATGGGTGTGCCGAACACCGGGGAGCTGTTTTTT.